This T cell receptor (beta chain) came from a study of T cells in localized non-small cell lung cancer (TCRdb year 2020). Broadly, across the study: The study examined T cell repertoires in roughly 240 patients with early-stage NSCLC and compared tumors with uninvolved tumor-adjacent lungs. The cohort was made up of around 250 treatment-naive NSCLC patients whose localized lung tumors had been resected. A mean age of roughly 64 years was recorded for the NSCLC patients, of whom 129 were male and more than 95 were female. Overall study results and their limits: The highest T cell clonality was observed in uninvolved tumor-adjacent lung, where clonality exceeded that of tumor, suggesting that antigenic responses were more focused in uninvolved tumor-adjacent lung. Of the top 100 tumor clones, a median of roughly 60 were detected in paired uninvolved adjacent lung; about 26 were also among that lung's top 100. Because multi-region tumor sequencing was not performed, intratumor heterogeneity could not be ruled out. Because of the exploratory design, TCR variables were selected using unadjusted p-values without false-discovery rate correction. Higher blood T cell density associated with longer overall survival, while higher adjacent-lung clonality associated with shorter survival.

TCR beta CDR3 regions were sequenced from DNA using the immunoSEQ Assay. In the authors' own workflow: To compute T cell density, TCR beta template counts were normalized to usable DNA, which was estimated by amplifying housekeeping genes. Richness was estimated with the preseqR package, extrapolating to 400,000 templates for PBMC samples and 120,000 templates for tissue samples. Clonality was defined by subtracting Pielou's evenness from one. Differential abundance testing on productive amino-acid clonotypes, with a minimum total count of 5 and an alpha of 0.1, was used to identify tissue-enriched TCRs. Repertoire overlap between compartments was quantified with the Jaccard Index and Morisita Overlap Index. GLIPH grouped TCR beta CDR3s together with public tetramer-defined viral CDR3s, and a viral motif had to include at least three viral sequences and show V-gene enrichment. TCRdb took this table from immuneACCESS and kept in-frame rearrangements with V and J called. Such tables lack part of the clones; where checked against another copy, unresolved V genes explain under half of the gap, and the rest is unexplained. From that table come the V and J calls and clone size; the DNA was used to work out D and trimming. Across this sample there are 70,000 to 95,000 clones, with roughly 93% seen only once. The ten most abundant clones make up roughly 4.3% of the sample.

From a lookup of the germline V gene (reference sequence), CDR1 and CDR2 are SEHNR and FQNEAQ. The V end loses 1 base and the J end loses 7 bases, and a stretch of 14 bases separates them. The CDR3 spans 14 residues, from the cysteine through the phenylalanine. Only the CDR3 portion is preserved as DNA: 42 bases, with reading frame beginning at the first base. At diagnosis, peripheral blood, uninvolved tumor-adjacent lung and tumor were collected and were preserved as a mix of fresh-frozen and FFPE material. For TCR repertoire profiling, the blood samples were analyzed as peripheral blood mononuclear cells. Worth noting for this clone: This clone's antigen is unknown. Base-call qualities are not available, and no considerably larger clone is one nucleotide away.

Specimen: PBMCs, collected before any cancer treatment. The TCR sequence derives from a woman aged 40-69 years with stage II squamous cell lung carcinoma. Recombination connected TRBV7-9 to TRBJ2-7; the D segment could be TRBD2, given 6 matching bases. The CDR3 region has the sequence CASSLEGLAKEQYF. The nucleotide sequence is given as TGTGCCAGCAGCTTAGAGGGGCTAGCGAAGGAGCAGTACTTC.